The 5 T cell receptor beta chains reported below all come from one sample, sequenced in a study of cytomegalovirus exposure and HLA in healthy donors. It was with 60 Vbeta and 13 Jbeta primers that the PCR ran. Measured with immunoSEQ multiplex PCR; TCRdb has only the in-frame clones, and not every one. The sample holds 150,000 to 200,000 clones, around 77% seen once. What was sequenced was PBMCs. These receptors originate from a woman in her twenties or thirties in good health and CMV-seropositive.

The gene calls are TRBV7-9 and TRBJ2-2, with D tentatively TRBD2 (5 bases). The CDR3 is 16 amino acids. V dropped 4 bases and J dropped 4 bases, with 16 bases sitting between them. Germline lookup yields CDR1 SEHNR and CDR2 FQNEAQ (reference sequence). This CDR3 is CASSSPVRESTGELFF. DNA of the CDR3: TGTGCCAGCAGCTCCCCGGTCCGGGAAAGCACCGGGGAGCTGTTTTTT.

This chain connects TRBV28 to TRBJ1-1; TRBD1 might be the D (5 bases). V lost 8 bases, J lost 0 bases, and 16 bases lay in between. This CDR3 is built from 15 residues. CDR1 and CDR2 (germline): MDHEN, SYDVKM. This CDR3 is CASRGGGILNTEAFF. CDR3 bases: TGTGCCAGCCGAGGTGGGGGGATTTTGAACACTGAAGCTTTCTTT.

The gene calls are TRBV28 and TRBJ1-2; D is possibly TRBD1 (5 bases). V was clipped by 6 bases and J by 5 bases, with 19 bases between them. CDR3 size: 15 residues. CDR1 MDHEN and CDR2 SYDVKM come from the germline V gene. The CDR3 loop reads CASSPPGRGGYGYTF. CDR3 nucleotides: TGTGCCAGCAGCCCCCCCGGGAGGGGTGGGTATGGCTACACCTTC.

The gene calls are TRBV9 and TRBJ2-7; TRBD2 matches 8 bases. This CDR3 is built from 16 residues. Trimming at V came to 0 bases and at J to 2 bases, leaving 7 bases not matched to a gene. Germline V gene lookup returns CDR1 SGDLS and CDR2 YYNGEE. The CDR3 nucleotides read TGTGCCAGCAGCGTAGGAAGAACTAGCGGAACCTACGAGCAGTACTTC. Translated, it gives CASSVGRTSGTYEQYF.

The rearrangement joins TRBV9 to TRBJ2-2, with D uncertain. Germline V gene sequence: CDR1 SGDLS, CDR2 YYNGEE. The CDR3 contains 15 residues. Trimming took 3 bases from V and 0 from J, leaving 9 bases between them. CDR3 DNA sequence: TGTGCCAGCAGCGCTAGTAGAGCGAACACCGGGGAGCTGTTTTTT. Protein sequence: CASSASRANTGELFF.